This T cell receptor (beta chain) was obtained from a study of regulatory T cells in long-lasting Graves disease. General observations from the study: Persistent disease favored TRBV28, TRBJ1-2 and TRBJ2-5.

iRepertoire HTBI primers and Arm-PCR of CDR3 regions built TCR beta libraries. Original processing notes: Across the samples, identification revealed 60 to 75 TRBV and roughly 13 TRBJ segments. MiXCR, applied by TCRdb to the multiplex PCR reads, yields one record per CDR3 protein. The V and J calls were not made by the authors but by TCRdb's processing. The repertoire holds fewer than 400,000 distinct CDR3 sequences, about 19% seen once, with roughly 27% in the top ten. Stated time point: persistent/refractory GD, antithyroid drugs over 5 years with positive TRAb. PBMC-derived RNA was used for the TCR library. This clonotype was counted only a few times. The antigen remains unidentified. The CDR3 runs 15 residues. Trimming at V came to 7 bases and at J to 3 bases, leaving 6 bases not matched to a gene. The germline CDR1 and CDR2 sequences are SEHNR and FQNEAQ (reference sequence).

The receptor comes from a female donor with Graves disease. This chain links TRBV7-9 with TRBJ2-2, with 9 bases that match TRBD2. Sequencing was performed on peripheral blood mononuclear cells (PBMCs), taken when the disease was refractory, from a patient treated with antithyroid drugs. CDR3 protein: CASKYSGGDTGELFF. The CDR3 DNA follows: TGTGCCAGCAAATATAGCGGGGGCGACACCGGGGAGCTGTTTTTT.